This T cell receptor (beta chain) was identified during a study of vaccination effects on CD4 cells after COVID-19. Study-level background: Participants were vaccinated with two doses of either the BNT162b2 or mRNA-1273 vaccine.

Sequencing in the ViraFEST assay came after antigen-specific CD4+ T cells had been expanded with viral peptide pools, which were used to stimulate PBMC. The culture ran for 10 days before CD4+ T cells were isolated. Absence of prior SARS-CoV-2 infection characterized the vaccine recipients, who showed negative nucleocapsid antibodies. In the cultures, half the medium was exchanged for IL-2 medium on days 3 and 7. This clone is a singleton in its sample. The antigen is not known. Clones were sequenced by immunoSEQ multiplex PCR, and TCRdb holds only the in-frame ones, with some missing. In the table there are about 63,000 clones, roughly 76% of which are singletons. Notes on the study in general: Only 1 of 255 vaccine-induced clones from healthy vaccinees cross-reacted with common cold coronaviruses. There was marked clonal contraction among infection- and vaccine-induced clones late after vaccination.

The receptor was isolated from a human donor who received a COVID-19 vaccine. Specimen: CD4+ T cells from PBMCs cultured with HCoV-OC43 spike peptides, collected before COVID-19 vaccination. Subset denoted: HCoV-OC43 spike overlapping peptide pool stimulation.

CDR3 sequence reads: CASSLFFGTGTYGYTF. The CDR3 coding sequence is TGTGCCAGCAGCTTATTCTTCGGGACAGGGACATATGGCTACACCTTC. This chain connects TRBV7-2 to TRBJ1-2; TRBD1 matches 9 bases. This CDR3 is 16 amino acids long. CDR1 is SGHTA, CDR2 FQGNSA, per germline. The V and J ends lost 2 bases and 5 bases, in that order; junction bases with no gene match: 9.